The rows below give T cell receptor beta chains drawn from one sample of a study of T cells in narcolepsy. Profiling relied on immunoSEQ multiplex PCR, and the TCRdb table lists in-frame clones only, not all of them. The table lists about 30,000 clones, 75% to 90% of them singletons, with 2% to 3% in the top ten. The source material was CD45RA- memory CD4+ T cells from PBMCs. The receptor source for this set is a human donor with narcolepsy. Both conserved end residues are part of each CDR3. A D gene is named only where the DNA matches it firmly. Not every row has a clone size; where given, it reads once, few, many or a size class.

>14|TRBJ2-1|.|.|TRBV18
CASSRRGPYNEQFF
TGTGCCAGCTCACGCCGAGGGCCCTACAATGAGCAGTTCTTC
>16|TRBJ2-1|.|.|TRBV5-4
CASSTERGAINNEQFF
TGTGCCAGCAGCACGGAGAGGGGCGCGATAAACAATGAGCAGTTCTTC
>13|TRBJ1-4|.|.|TRBV19
CASSNPPAEKLFF
TGTGCCAGTAGTAATCCGCCGGCTGAAAAACTGTTTTTT
>14|TRBJ1-6|.|.|TRBV5-1
CASSRDRNNSPLHF
TGCGCCAGCTCTAGGGACCGCAATAATTCACCCCTCCACTTT
>15|TRBJ2-6|.|.|TRBV18
CASSPSGTGANVLTF
TGTGCCAGCTCACCATCAGGGACTGGGGCCAACGTCCTGACTTTC
>15|TRBJ1-2|few|.|TRBV5-4
CASSSRTYTNYGYTF
TGTGCCAGCAGCTCACGGACTTATACAAACTATGGCTACACCTTC
>14|TRBJ1-1|.|.|TRBV19
CASSIGEFSTEAFF
TGTGCCAGTAGTATAGGGGAGTTTAGCACTGAAGCTTTCTTT
>16|TRBJ1-3|once|.|TRBV11-2
CASSLTQGGVGNTIYF
TGTGCCAGCAGCTTAACGCAGGGAGGGGTTGGAAACACCATATATTTT
>13|TRBJ1-1|.|.|TRBV19
CASSQGLNTEAFF
TGTGCCAGTAGCCAGGGACTGAACACTGAAGCTTTCTTT
>14|TRBJ2-7|.|.|TRBV5-5
CASSSTSPGREQYF
TGTGCCAGCAGCTCCACCTCTCCAGGTCGCGAGCAGTACTTC
>14|TRBJ1-1|once|.|TRBV11-2
CASSLSWANTEAFF
TGTGCCAGCAGCTTATCCTGGGCGAACACTGAAGCTTTCTTT
>17|TRBJ2-7|.|.|TRBV19
CASSILPSASSSYEQYF
TGTGCCAGTAGTATTCTGCCATCTGCCTCGAGCTCCTACGAGCAGTACTTC
>17|TRBJ1-4|.|TRBD1|TRBV2
CATSTGAGGTTNEKLFF
TGTGCCACCTCGACAGGGGCCGGGGGAACAACTAATGAAAAACTGTTTTTT
>12|TRBJ2-5|few|.|TRBV5-1
CASSLSRETQYF
TGCGCCAGCAGCTTGTCGAGAGAGACCCAGTACTTC
>13|TRBJ2-5|.|.|TRBV7-8
CASSFGRRETQYF
TGTGCCAGCAGCTTCGGCAGACGAGAGACCCAGTACTTC